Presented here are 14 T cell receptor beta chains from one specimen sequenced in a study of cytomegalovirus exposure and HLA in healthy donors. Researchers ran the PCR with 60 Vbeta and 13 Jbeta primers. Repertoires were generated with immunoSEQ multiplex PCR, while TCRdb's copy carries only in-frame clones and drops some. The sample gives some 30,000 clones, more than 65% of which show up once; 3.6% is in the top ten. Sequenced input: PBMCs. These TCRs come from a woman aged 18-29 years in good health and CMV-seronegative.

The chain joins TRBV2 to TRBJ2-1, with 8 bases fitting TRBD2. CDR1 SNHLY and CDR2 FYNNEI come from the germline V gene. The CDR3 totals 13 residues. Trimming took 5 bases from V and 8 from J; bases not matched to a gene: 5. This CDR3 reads CASSRGGQYEQFF. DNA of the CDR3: TGTGCCAGCAGTCGGGGGGGCCAATATGAGCAGTTCTTC.

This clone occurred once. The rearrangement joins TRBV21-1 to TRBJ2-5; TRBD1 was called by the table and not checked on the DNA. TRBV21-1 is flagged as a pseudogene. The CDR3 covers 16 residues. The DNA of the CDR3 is TGTGCCAGCACTGCCCGGGACAGACATACACAAGAGACCCAGTACTTC. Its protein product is CASTARDRHTQETQYF.

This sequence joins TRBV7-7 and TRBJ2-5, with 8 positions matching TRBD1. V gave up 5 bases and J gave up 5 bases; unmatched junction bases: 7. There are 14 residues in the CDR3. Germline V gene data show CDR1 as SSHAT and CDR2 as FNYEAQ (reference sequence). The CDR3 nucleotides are TGTGCCAGCAGCCCCGGTACAGGGGGTGAGACCCAGTACTTC. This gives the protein CASSPGTGGETQYF. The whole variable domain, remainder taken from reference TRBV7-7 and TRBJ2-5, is GAGVSQSPRYKVTKRGQDVTLRCDPISSHATLYWYQQALGQGPEFLTYFNYEAQPDKSGLPSDRFSAERPEGSISTLTIQRTEQRDSAMYRCASSPGTGGETQYFGPGTRLLVL.

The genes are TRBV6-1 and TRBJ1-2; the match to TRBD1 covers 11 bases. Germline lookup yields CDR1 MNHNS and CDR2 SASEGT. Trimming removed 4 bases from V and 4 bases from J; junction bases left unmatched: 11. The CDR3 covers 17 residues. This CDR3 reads CASSGWDRGVSGYGYTF. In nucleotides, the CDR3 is TGTGCCAGCAGTGGATGGGACAGGGGGGTTAGTGGCTATGGCTACACCTTC.

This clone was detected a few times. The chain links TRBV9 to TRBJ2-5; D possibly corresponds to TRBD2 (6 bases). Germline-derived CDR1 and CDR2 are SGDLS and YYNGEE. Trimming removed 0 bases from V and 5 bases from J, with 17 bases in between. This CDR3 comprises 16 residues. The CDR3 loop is CASSVDGAGLRETQYF. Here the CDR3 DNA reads TGTGCCAGCAGCGTAGATGGGGCAGGACTACGGGAGACCCAGTACTTC.

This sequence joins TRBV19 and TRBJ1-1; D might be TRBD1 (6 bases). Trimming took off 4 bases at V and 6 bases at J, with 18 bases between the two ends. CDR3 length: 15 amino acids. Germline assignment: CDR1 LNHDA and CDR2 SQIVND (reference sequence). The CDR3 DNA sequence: TGTGCCAGTAGTAGGGCAGGGGCAGAAGATCCTGAAGCTTTCTTT. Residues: CASSRAGAEDPEAFF.

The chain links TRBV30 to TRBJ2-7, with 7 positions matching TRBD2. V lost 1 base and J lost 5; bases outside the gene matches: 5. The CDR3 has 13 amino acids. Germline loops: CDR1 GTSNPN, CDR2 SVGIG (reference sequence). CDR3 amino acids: CAWSAQRDHEQYF. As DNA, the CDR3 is TGTGCCTGGAGTGCGCAGCGGGACCACGAGCAGTACTTC.

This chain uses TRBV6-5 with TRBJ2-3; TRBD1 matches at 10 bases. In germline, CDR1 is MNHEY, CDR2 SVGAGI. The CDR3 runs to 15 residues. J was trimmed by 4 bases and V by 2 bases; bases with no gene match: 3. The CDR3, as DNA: TGTGCCAGCAGTTACGGACAGGGGGGGGCAGATACGCAGTATTTT. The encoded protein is CASSYGQGGADTQYF.

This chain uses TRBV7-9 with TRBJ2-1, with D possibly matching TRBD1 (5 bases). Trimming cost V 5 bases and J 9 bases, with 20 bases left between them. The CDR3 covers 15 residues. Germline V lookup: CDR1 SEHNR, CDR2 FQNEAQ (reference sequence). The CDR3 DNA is TGTGCCAGCAGCATCCTAGTAGGTCCTCAGGGTGAGCAGTTCTTC. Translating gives CASSILVGPQGEQFF. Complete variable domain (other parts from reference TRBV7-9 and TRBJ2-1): DTGVSQNPRHKITKRGQNVTFRCDPISEHNRLYWYRQTLGQGPEFLTYFQNEAQLEKSRLLSDRFSAERPKGSFSTLEIQRTEQGDSAMYLCASSILVGPQGEQFFGPGTRLTVL.

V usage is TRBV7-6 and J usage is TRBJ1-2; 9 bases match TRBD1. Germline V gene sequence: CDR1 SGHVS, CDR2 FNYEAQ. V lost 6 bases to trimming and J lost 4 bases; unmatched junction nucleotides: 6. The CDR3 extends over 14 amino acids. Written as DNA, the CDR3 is TGTGCCAGCAGGCCCGGGACAGGGTTCTATGGCTACACCTTC. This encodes CASRPGTGFYGYTF. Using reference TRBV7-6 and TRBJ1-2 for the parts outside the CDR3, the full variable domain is GAGVSQSPRYKVTKRGQDVALRCDPISGHVSLYWYRQALGQGPEFLTYFNYEAQQDKSGLPNDRFSAERPEGSISTLTIQRTEQRDSAMYRCASRPGTGFYGYTFGSGTRLTVV.

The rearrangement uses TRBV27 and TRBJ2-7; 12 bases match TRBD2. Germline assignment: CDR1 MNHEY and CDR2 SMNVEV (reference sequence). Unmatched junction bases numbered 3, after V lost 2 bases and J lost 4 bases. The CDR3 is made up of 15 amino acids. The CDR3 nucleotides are TGTGCCAGCAGTTTAATGCTAGCGGGAGGGTACGAGCAGTACTTC. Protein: CASSLMLAGGYEQYF.

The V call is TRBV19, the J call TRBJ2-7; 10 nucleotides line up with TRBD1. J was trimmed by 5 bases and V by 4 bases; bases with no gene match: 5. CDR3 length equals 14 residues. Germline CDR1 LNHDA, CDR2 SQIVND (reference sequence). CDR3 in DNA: TGTGCCAGTAGTACGGGACAGGGGCTGGACGAGCAGTACTTC. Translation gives CASSTGQGLDEQYF.

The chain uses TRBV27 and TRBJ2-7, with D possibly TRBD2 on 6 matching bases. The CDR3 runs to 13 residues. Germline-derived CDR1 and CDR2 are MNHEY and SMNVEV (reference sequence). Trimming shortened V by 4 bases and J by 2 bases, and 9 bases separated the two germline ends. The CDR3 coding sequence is TGTGCCAGCAGTTGGGGACTGACCTACGAGCAGTACTTC. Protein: CASSWGLTYEQYF.

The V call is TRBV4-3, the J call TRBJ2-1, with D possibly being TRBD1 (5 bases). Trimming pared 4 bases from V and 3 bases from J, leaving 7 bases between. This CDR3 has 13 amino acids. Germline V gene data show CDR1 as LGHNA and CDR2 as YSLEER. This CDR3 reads CASSPGHYNEQFF. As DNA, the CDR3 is TGCGCCAGCAGCCCCGGACACTACAATGAGCAGTTCTTC.